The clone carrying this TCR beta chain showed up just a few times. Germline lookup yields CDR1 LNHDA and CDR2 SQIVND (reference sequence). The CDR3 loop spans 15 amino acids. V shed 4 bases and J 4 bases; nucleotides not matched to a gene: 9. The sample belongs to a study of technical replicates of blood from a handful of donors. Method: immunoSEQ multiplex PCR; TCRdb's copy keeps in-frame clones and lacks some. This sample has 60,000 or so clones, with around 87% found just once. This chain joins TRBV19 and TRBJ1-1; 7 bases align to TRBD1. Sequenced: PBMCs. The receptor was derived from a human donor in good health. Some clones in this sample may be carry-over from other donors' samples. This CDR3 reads CASSNRQGRFTEAFF. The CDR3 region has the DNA TGTGCCAGTAGTAATCGACAGGGCCGGTTCACTGAAGCTTTCTTT.